This TCR beta chain was captured by sequencing in a study of blood T cell repertoires in COVID-19. Original analysis: Reference gene primer amplification gave estimated nucleated cell counts. The protocol was immunoSEQ multiplex PCR, while the TCRdb copy is restricted to in-frame clones and leaves out a portion. V and J calls and clone size are copied from that table; D and trimming were computed from the DNA. The sample has 68,000 or so clones, more than 80% seen once. The CDR3 covers 12 residues. Trimming shortened V by 5 bases and J by 2 bases, and 7 bases separated the two germline ends. The germline V gene encodes CDR1 MNHEY and CDR2 SVGAGI.

Sequencing was carried out using peripheral blood. This receptor was taken from a man aged 25-45 years with acute or convalescent COVID-19. The chain is built from TRBV6-5 and TRBJ2-7; tentatively, D is TRBD1 (6 bases). CDR3 loop: CASSQGPYEQYF. CDR3 in DNA: TGTGCCAGCAGTCAGGGGCCCTACGAGCAGTACTTC.